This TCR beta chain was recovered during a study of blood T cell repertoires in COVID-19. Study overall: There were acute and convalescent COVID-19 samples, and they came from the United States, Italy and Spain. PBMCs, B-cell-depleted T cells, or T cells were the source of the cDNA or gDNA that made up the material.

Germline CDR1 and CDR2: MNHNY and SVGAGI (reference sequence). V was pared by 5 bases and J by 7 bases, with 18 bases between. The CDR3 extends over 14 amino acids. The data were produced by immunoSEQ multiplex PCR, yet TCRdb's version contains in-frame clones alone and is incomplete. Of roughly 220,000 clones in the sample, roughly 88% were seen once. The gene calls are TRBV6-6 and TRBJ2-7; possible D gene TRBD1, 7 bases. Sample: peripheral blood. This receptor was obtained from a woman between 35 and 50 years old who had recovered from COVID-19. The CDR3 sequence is CASSPDREVGEQYF. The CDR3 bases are TGTGCCAGCAGTCCCGACAGGGAGGTGGGAGAGCAGTACTTC.